This TCR beta chain was sequenced during a study of blood T cell repertoires in COVID-19. Assay: immunoSEQ multiplex PCR; the TCRdb copy retains only in-frame clones and omits some. The sample holds about 130,000 clones, about 84% seen once. CDR1 and CDR2 from the germline V gene are MDHEN and SYDVKM. This CDR3 is built from 15 residues. Trimming took 6 bases from V and 4 from J; bases not matched to a gene: 8. The receptor's source is a human donor in a cohort sampled during active COVID-19. Sequenced material: peripheral blood. The chain couples TRBV28 to TRBJ2-3; TRBD1 aligns across 9 bases. The CDR3 region is CASRIRDRVPDTQYF. In DNA, the CDR3 is TGTGCCAGCAGAATCCGGGACAGGGTCCCAGATACGCAGTATTTT.